The 18 T cell receptor beta chains below come from one sample, sequenced in a study of cytomegalovirus exposure and HLA in healthy donors. In the PCR, 60 Vbeta and 13 Jbeta primers were used. Measured with immunoSEQ multiplex PCR; TCRdb has only the in-frame clones, and not every one. The sample has 160,000 or so clones; approximately 80% are singletons. The sequenced sample consisted of PBMCs. These receptors originate from a woman aged 45 to 65 in good health and CMV-seronegative.

J is TRBJ2-3 and V is TRBV5-6, with TRBD2 matching 11 bases. The junction had 9 bases not matched to a gene; V was cut back by 4 bases and J by 2 bases. The CDR3 contains 17 residues. From germline, CDR1 is SGHDT and CDR2 YYEEEE. In DNA, the CDR3 is TGTGCCAGCAGCGATAGGAGACTAGCGGGGTACACAGATACGCAGTATTTT. It specifies CASSDRRLAGYTDTQYF.

This chain connects TRBV2 to TRBJ2-1, with 8 bases that match TRBD1. CDR3 length equals 12 residues. With V trimmed by 4 bases and J by 7 bases, 0 bases remained unmatched. From germline, CDR1 is SNHLY and CDR2 FYNNEI. The CDR3 here is CASSGQGNEQFF. The CDR3 nucleotides read TGTGCCAGCAGTGGACAGGGGAATGAGCAGTTCTTC.

A few counts support this clone. This chain connects TRBV11-2 to TRBJ2-7; D remains ambiguous. CDR1 and CDR2 from the germline V gene are SGHAT and FQNNGV. The CDR3 totals 14 residues. The V end lost 0 bases, the J end lost 9 bases, and 15 bases lay between the germline ends. CDR3 nucleotides: TGTGCCAGCAGCTTAGATGGTGTGAGAGTTGGGCAGTACTTC. Protein product: CASSLDGVRVGQYF.

This clone appeared a few times. The V call is TRBV18, the J call TRBJ1-2; D might be TRBD1 (6 bases). The CDR3 extends over 14 amino acids. Germline lookup yields CDR1 KGHSH and CDR2 LQKENI. V lost 5 bases to trimming and J lost 0 bases, with 10 bases between them. CDR3 sequence (DNA): TGTGCCAGCTCAACAGGGCCGACTAACTATGGCTACACCTTC. It encodes CASSTGPTNYGYTF.

The V call is TRBV15, the J call TRBJ1-2; tentatively, D is TRBD1 (5 bases). The CDR3 sequence is 14 residues long. V lost 0 bases and J 8 bases, leaving 13 bases between the germline ends. The germline V gene encodes CDR1 LNHNV and CDR2 YYDKDF (reference sequence). The CDR3 DNA reads TGTGCCACCAGCAGAGATTTGGCAGGGCAAGGCTACACCTTC. This encodes CATSRDLAGQGYTF.

The rearrangement uses TRBV2 and TRBJ1-2; D may be TRBD1 (6 bases). The CDR3 extends over 13 amino acids. Germline-derived CDR1 and CDR2 are SNHLY and FYNNEI. V dropped 6 bases and J dropped 8 bases, with 16 bases sitting between them. The CDR3: CASSVTGSVGYTF. Written as DNA, the CDR3 is TGTGCCAGCAGCGTTACAGGGTCGGTCGGCTACACCTTC. Complete variable domain (other parts from reference TRBV2 and TRBJ1-2): EPEVTQTPSHQVTQMGQEVILRCVPISNHLYFYWYRQILGQKVEFLVSFYNNEISEKSEIFDDQFSVERPDGSNFTLKIRSTKLEDSAMYFCASSVTGSVGYTFGSGTRLTVV.

The chain couples TRBV25-1 to TRBJ2-7; tentatively, D is TRBD1 (7 bases). This CDR3 region has 15 residues. CDR1 and CDR2 from the germline V gene are MGHDK and SYGVNS. Trimming took 5 bases from V and 3 from J, leaving 17 bases between them. The CDR3 nucleotides are TGTGCCAGCAGTTCAGGGGGGACAGTTGGCTACGAGCAGTACTTC. This gives the protein CASSSGGTVGYEQYF.

This clone was detected only once. The CDR3 bases are TGTGCCACCAGCAGAGGAATGTCACTAGCGGGAGATGAGCAGTTCTTC. Translating it yields CATSRGMSLAGDEQFF. V is TRBV15 and J is TRBJ2-1, with 11 bases that match TRBD2. CDR3 size: 16 residues. V trimming: 1 base; J trimming: 8 bases; junction bases outside the gene matches: 7. Germline CDR1 is LNHNV and CDR2 is YYDKDF (reference sequence).

The CDR3, as DNA: TGTGCCAGCAGCTTCGGACAGGCGCCCCGCTATGGCTACACCTTC. Protein product: CASSFGQAPRYGYTF. This chain links TRBV7-3 with TRBJ1-2, with 7 positions matching TRBD1. The trim removed 3 bases at V and 4 bases at J, leaving 8 bases unmatched. Per germline, CDR1 SGHTA and CDR2 FQGTGA. The CDR3 spans 15 residues.

The V call is TRBV7-9, the J call TRBJ1-2; D remains ambiguous. V lost 2 bases and J 2 bases, leaving 3 bases between the germline ends. Germline CDR1 and CDR2: SEHNR and FQNEAQ (reference sequence). The CDR3 runs 12 residues. As DNA, the CDR3 is TGTGCCAGCAGCTTAATAAACTATGGCTACACCTTC. Residues: CASSLINYGYTF.

For the CDR3, the DNA is TGTGCCAGCAGCTTGCTAGCGGGGGGGGCCACAGATACGCAGTATTTT. Translating it yields CASSLLAGGATDTQYF. The chain joins TRBV7-2 to TRBJ2-3, with 12 bases aligning to TRBD2. Trimming cost V 3 bases and J 2 bases; bases outside gene matches: 3. Per the germline V gene, CDR1 is SGHTA and CDR2 is FQGNSA. The CDR3 loop spans 16 amino acids.

This clone has only one observation. V gene TRBV7-2 combines with J gene TRBJ2-7; TRBD1 matches at 9 bases. The ends lost 6 bases at V and 3 bases at J; junction bases unmatched: 12. CDR1 and CDR2 (germline): SGHTA, FQGNSA. The CDR3 contains 16 residues. The CDR3, as DNA: TGTGCCAGCAGTCCGAGTTACGGACAGGGGCTCTACGAGCAGTACTTC. This gives the protein CASSPSYGQGLYEQYF.

The chain carries TRBV28 and TRBJ2-2; TRBD1 matches at 9 bases. After removal of 4 bases from V and 6 bases from J, the junction contained 12 bases not matched to a gene. CDR3 size: 17 residues. Looked up from germline, CDR1 is MDHEN and CDR2 is SYDVKM. The CDR3 DNA reads as TGTGCCAGCAGTTCCCCCGGGACAGGGTTTGTTCCCGGGGAGCTGTTTTTT. Encoded protein: CASSSPGTGFVPGELFF.

The gene calls are TRBV7-2 and TRBJ1-1, with a weak D call TRBD1 (5 bases). Germline CDR1 is SGHTA and CDR2 is FQGNSA. The CDR3 length is 13 residues. The germline V and J ends were trimmed by 3 bases and 6 bases, with 11 bases remaining between them. The DNA of the CDR3 is TGTGCCAGCAGCTTTGGGGGGTATTCTGAAGCTTTCTTT. Encoded protein: CASSFGGYSEAFF. The entire variable domain, with the rest obtained from reference TRBV7-2 and TRBJ1-1, is as follows: GAGVSQSPSNKVTEKGKDVELRCDPISGHTALYWYRQSLGQGLEFLIYFQGNSAPDKSGLPSDRFSAERTGGSVSTLTIQRTQQEDSAVYLCASSFGGYSEAFFGQGTRLTVV.

The chain uses TRBV27 and TRBJ2-7, with unresolved D. The CDR3 is 14 residues long. The germline V and J ends were trimmed by 5 bases and 4 bases, with 15 bases remaining between them. CDR1 and CDR2 (germline): MNHEY, SMNVEV (reference sequence). The CDR3 region is CASSPTDGRYEQYF. Here the CDR3 DNA reads TGTGCCAGCAGTCCAACAGATGGAAGGTACGAGCAGTACTTC.

This clone was recorded a few times. The CDR3 region is CASSAAQGSYNEQFF. CDR3 nucleotide sequence: TGTGCCAGCAGTGCGGCCCAGGGCTCCTACAATGAGCAGTTCTTC. The V and J genes are TRBV6-4 and TRBJ2-1; D may be TRBD1 (5 bases). The length of the CDR3 is 15 residues. CDR1 is MRHNA and CDR2 is SNTAGT in the germline V gene. V lost 4 bases, J lost 0 bases, and 10 bases lay in between.

V is TRBV28 and J is TRBJ2-6, with a possible D match to TRBD2 (5 bases). The CDR3 sequence is 16 residues long. In germline, CDR1 is MDHEN, CDR2 SYDVKM. Trimming removed 8 bases from V and 0 bases from J, with 14 bases in between. The CDR3 loop reads CASRRQGSSGANVLTF. The CDR3 DNA reads as TGTGCCAGCCGGCGTCAAGGGAGCTCTGGGGCCAACGTCCTGACTTTC.

This sequence joins TRBV5-6 and TRBJ2-3, with D unresolved. CDR3 length: 18 residues. The germline V gene has CDR1 SGHDT and CDR2 YYEEEE. The ends were cut back, 0 bases at V and 1 base at J, with 18 bases in the middle. CDR3 in amino acids: CASSLVSLDFPRTDTQYF. Here the CDR3 DNA reads TGTGCCAGCAGCTTGGTATCTCTCGACTTCCCGCGCACAGATACGCAGTATTTT. The entire variable domain, with the rest obtained from reference TRBV5-6 and TRBJ2-3, is as follows: DAGVTQSPTHLIKTRGQQVTLRCSPKSGHDTVSWYQQALGQGPQFIFQYYEEEERQRGNFPDRFSGHQFPNYSSELNVNALLLGDSALYLCASSLVSLDFPRTDTQYFGPGTRLTVL.